This entry is about one T cell receptor (beta chain). Original handling: Amplified reference gene primers provided the basis for estimating nucleated cell counts. Using immunoSEQ multiplex PCR, the repertoire was profiled, and TCRdb retains in-frame clones only, with some absent. V and J calls and clone size come straight from that table; D and trimming were deduced from the DNA. The table lists some 90,000 clones, about 88% of them singletons. J lost 3 bases, V lost 5 bases, and 5 bases had no gene match. Per germline, CDR1 SGHTA and CDR2 FQGTGA. The CDR3 is made up of 15 amino acids. This specimen belongs to a study of blood T cell repertoires in COVID-19. Looking at the study overall: There were acute and convalescent COVID-19 samples, and they came from the United States, Italy and Spain. Sources were T cells, B-cell-depleted T cells, or PBMCs; the material itself was cDNA or gDNA.

Sequences were obtained from peripheral blood. V is TRBV7-3 and J is TRBJ2-2; TRBD2 agrees at 8 bases. This receptor was obtained from an older man with active or convalescent COVID-19. CDR3 sequence: CASSPGTSDTGELFF. DNA for the CDR3: TGTGCCAGCAGCCCCGGGACTAGTGACACCGGGGAGCTGTTTTTT.